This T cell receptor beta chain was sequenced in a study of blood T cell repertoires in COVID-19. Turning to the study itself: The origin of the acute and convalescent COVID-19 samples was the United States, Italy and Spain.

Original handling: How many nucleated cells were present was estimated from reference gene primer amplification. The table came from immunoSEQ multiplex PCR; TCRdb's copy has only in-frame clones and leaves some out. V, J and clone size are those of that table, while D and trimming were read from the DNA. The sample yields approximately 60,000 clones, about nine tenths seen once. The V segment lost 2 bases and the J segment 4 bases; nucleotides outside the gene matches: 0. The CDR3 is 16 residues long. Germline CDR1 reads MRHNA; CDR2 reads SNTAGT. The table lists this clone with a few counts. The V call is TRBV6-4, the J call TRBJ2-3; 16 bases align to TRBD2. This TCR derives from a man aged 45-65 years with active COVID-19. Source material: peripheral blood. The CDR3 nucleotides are TGTGCCAGCAGTGACGGGACTAGCGGGGGGGCAGATACGCAGTATTTT. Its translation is CASSDGTSGGADTQYF.